This TCR beta chain was sequenced in a study of blood T cell repertoires in COVID-19 (dated by TCRdb to 2020 to 2022). For context, the study as a whole: Collaborator samples came from the United States, Italy and Spain and covered acute and convalescent phases of COVID-19. The material from the prospective study consisted of cDNA or gDNA derived from T cells, B-cell-depleted T cells, or PBMCs. Deeply sampled blood TCRbeta repertoires from subjects exposed to, actively infected with, or recovered from COVID-19 were included in the dataset. The repertoires were released in a freely available public database intended as a resource for research on the immune response to SARS-CoV-2. Samples were obtained from the ongoing ImmuneRACE study (first 160 participants) and from about 1,300 subjects provided by 6 global collaborators. Sample metadata almost always included a de-identified subject ID, COVID-19 status, age in years and sex. HLA class I and class II types, where available, came from metadata supplied by the sample provider rather than from assay-based typing. Paper-wide results and their limitations: How much clinical and demographic metadata was included differed by source and by participant, and the metadata was provided uncurated.

To note about this clone: This receptor's antigen is unknown. No base quality values were provided; no much bigger clone lies one nucleotide off.

Clipping removes 5 bases from V and 8 bases from J, with 9 as the unmatched junction base count. Reading the germline V gene gives CDR1 SGHTA and CDR2 FQGNSA. The CDR3 measures 15 amino acids from cysteine to phenylalanine. Of all the DNA, just the CDR3 is kept, 45 bases in frame from base 1. Collaborating institutions collected whole blood in K2EDTA tubes following their own protocols. For TCRbeta analysis, collaborators shipped samples in one of three forms: frozen whole blood, isolated PBMCs, or DNA extracted from either of those sample types. TCRbeta CDR3 regions were amplified from genomic DNA using the immunoSEQ Assay, a bias-controlled multiplex PCR. Per the authors' processing: The number of nucleated cells in each sample was estimated from the amplification of reference gene primers within the assay. To quantify the absolute abundance of each unique TCRbeta CDR3 rearrangement, sequence reads were collapsed and filtered. For each sample, productive Simpson clonality was calculated by taking the square root of Simpson's diversity index across productive rearrangements. In its TCRdb copy, this immuneACCESS table keeps in-frame sequences only and misses some clones. Where compared with another copy, unresolved V genes explain less than half of these, and the others have no known cause. The V and J calls and clone size are taken from that table; D and trimming were inferred from the DNA. The sample table contains about 140,000 clones; only one count was recorded for about 76% of them. Of the sample, less than 15% is held by the ten largest clones.

The sequence was collected from a man older than 75 with acute or convalescent COVID-19. What was sequenced was peripheral blood. Recombination linked TRBV7-2 to TRBJ2-1; 10 bases in between match TRBD1. The nucleotides read TGTGCCAGCAGCGTGGGGACAGGGGATTTCGATGAGCAGTTCTTC. Its translation is CASSVGTGDFDEQFF.